This T cell receptor beta chain was retrieved from a study of blood T cell repertoires in COVID-19. Study at large: Both acute and convalescent COVID-19 samples were obtained from the United States, Italy and Spain. PBMCs, B-cell-depleted T cells, or T cells were the source of the cDNA or gDNA that made up the material.

Original methodology: Scientists estimated how many nucleated cells there were by amplifying reference gene primers. TCRdb's copy holds only in-frame clones and misses some; the assay was immunoSEQ multiplex PCR. Clone size and V and J calls were adopted from that table, with D and trimming inferred from the DNA. The table lists 50,000 or so clones, about 77% of them singletons. Material for sequencing was peripheral blood. The sequence was obtained from a human donor with active or convalescent COVID-19. The donor label of this sample is uncertain.

The CDR3 nucleotides are TGCAGCGTTGAACGAGGGAGGGCGGGTAATGAGCAGTTCTTC. Translation gives CSVERGRAGNEQFF. V is TRBV29-1 and J is TRBJ2-1, with 7 bases aligning to TRBD2. This CDR3 is built from 14 residues. V shed 2 bases, J shed 7 bases, and the junction held 8 bases outside the gene matches. In germline, CDR1 is SQVTM, CDR2 ANQGSEA.